A selection of T cell receptor beta chains follows, all from one sample in a study of blood T cell repertoires in COVID-19. Sequencing was performed with immunoSEQ multiplex PCR; in TCRdb, only in-frame clones are kept and a portion is missing. This sample has around 300,000 clones, with around nine tenths found just once. Sample: PBMCs or T cells enriched from blood (not recorded which). The receptors come from a woman under 30 who had recovered from COVID-19. Each CDR3 is given with its conserved first and last residue. Fields, in order: V gene, J gene, D gene, CDR3 protein. The D gene is left open where the match is weak.

TRBV1	TRBJ1-1	-	CTSSQWAGTMNTEAFF
TRBV7-9	TRBJ1-2	-	CASSLMALGGQNYGYTF
TRBV13	TRBJ2-1	TRBD1	CASKGRTGVWTGPYNEQFF
TRBV2	TRBJ2-1	-	CASSELNEQFF
TRBV19	TRBJ1-4	-	CASSIRGTGYNEKLFF
TRBV19	TRBJ2-1	-	CASSIRTGAGEQFF
TRBV7-3	TRBJ2-3	TRBD2	CASSREGGPDTQYF
TRBV7-9	TRBJ2-2	-	CASSGKRAGAGELFF
TRBV7-3	TRBJ2-1	-	CASSRPGNEQFF
TRBV2	TRBJ1-4	-	CASRATGSTNEKLFF
TRBV11-2	TRBJ1-3	TRBD1	CASRRGSGGGNTIYF
TRBV7-3	TRBJ2-3	-	CASSLQGSSTDTQYF
TRBV5-1	TRBJ1-6	-	CASSLEGGDYNSPLHF
TRBV5-6	TRBJ1-1	TRBD1	CASQTGRLTEAFF
TRBV12-5	TRBJ2-3	TRBD2	CASGLIRLARTDTQYF
TRBV29-1	TRBJ2-2	TRBD2	CSVGTSGTGELFF
TRBV7-2	TRBJ1-5	-	CASSSDRGQPQHF
TRBV5-1	TRBJ1-1	TRBD1	CASSPRQGNTEAFF
TRBV5-1	TRBJ1-2	TRBD1	CASSVDRGPIDGYTF
TRBV28	TRBJ2-7	-	CASSFSGGMEQYF
TRBV28	TRBJ2-7	TRBD2	CASSLTGLAGGYEQYF
TRBV27	TRBJ1-1	-	CASSLGPNTEAFF
TRBV2	TRBJ1-6	TRBD1	CASREQGLDNSPLHF
TRBV27	TRBJ1-2	-	CASSLSGVGAPNYGYTF
TRBV2	TRBJ2-1	TRBD2	CASTKIGGTSGNEQFF
TRBV10-3	TRBJ1-6	-	CAISESKDIGYSPLHF
TRBV27	TRBJ2-2	-	CASSLVRANTGELFF
TRBV7-9	TRBJ1-6	-	CASSLIGGGSPLHF
TRBV19	TRBJ1-6	TRBD1	CASRGRGESPLHF
TRBV27	TRBJ2-7	-	CASSLKGFYEQYF
TRBV2	TRBJ1-5	-	CASSEIMADQPQHF
TRBV25-1	TRBJ2-1	TRBD2	CASMGLAAHNEQFF
TRBV5-4	TRBJ2-1	TRBD2	CASSLPSGSRDEQFF
TRBV10-2	TRBJ2-1	-	CASSGGVASSYNEQFF
TRBV6-5	TRBJ1-3	-	CASSYQSGNTIYF
TRBV19	TRBJ2-1	TRBD1	CASSPVSGGWNEQFF
TRBV7-2	TRBJ2-3	-	CASSVSDYTDTQYF
TRBV7-8	TRBJ1-4	-	CASSPSEEKLFF
TRBV27	TRBJ2-2	-	CASSWERNTGELFF
TRBV11-2	TRBJ2-1	-	CASSFNPPRSGRNNEQFF
TRBV27	TRBJ1-3	TRBD1	CASRKGQGDTIYF
TRBV5-1	TRBJ1-1	-	CASSLAGTSNTEAFF
TRBV27	TRBJ2-7	TRBD1	CASSPDRGAGNEQYF
TRBV19	TRBJ1-1	-	CASSLVRGHQNTEAFF
TRBV6-4	TRBJ2-2	-	CASSAGDTGELFF
TRBV5-8	TRBJ2-2	-	CASSLYLVDTGELFF
TRBV9	TRBJ2-7	-	CASSATSQGYEQYF
TRBV7-2	TRBJ2-7	-	CASSLSAGPVYEQYF
TRBV10-3	TRBJ2-5	-	CAISPRVEETQYF
TRBV11-1	TRBJ2-3	-	CASSVRGSQHTQYF